The 5 T cell receptor beta chains in this list originate from one sample, sequenced in a study of molecular identifiers for immune sequencing clone quantification (dated by TCRdb to the late 2010s). The library was made by PCR. Sequencing was performed on a NextSeq 500. TCRdb's own reprocessing of the public reads used fastp at Q25 and MiXCR and kept productive beta chains. Rows with a matching CDR3 protein are joined into one entry that keeps the most common DNA and genes. The sample has hundreds of thousands of distinct CDR3 sequences on record, 25% of them singletons. Roughly 0.83% of the sample belongs to the ten largest clones. Material for sequencing was naive CD8+ T cells from blood, with Jurkat cell RNA spiked in. The cell subset or site label on this specimen signifies: FACS-sorted CD8+CD4-CCR7+CD45RA+ naive T cells. The receptors here all came from a human donor in good health. Some libraries in this study had Jurkat cell RNA spiked in.

This chain links TRBV5-3 with TRBJ2-2, with D perhaps TRBD2 (7 bases). TRBV5-3 belongs to the ORF category, with a function that is uncertain. The length of the CDR3 is 16 residues. Trimming took 10 bases from V and 4 from J, leaving 23 bases between them. The CDR3 DNA reads as TGTGCCTGCAGCTTGTCGAGGGAGGGGGGCACCGGGGAGCTGTTTTTT. It codes for CACSLSREGGTGELFF.

This clonotype was observed many times. The V and J genes are TRBV4-1 and TRBJ2-3, with TRBD2 as a possible D gene (7 bases). This CDR3 has 16 amino acids. Trimming stripped 1 base from V and 2 bases from J, with 13 bases between. Germline values: CDR1 MGHRA, CDR2 YSYEKL. Here the CDR3 DNA reads TGCGCCAGCAGCCAAGGGGGGGCGGGGGTCACAGATACGCAGTATTTT. Translated: CASSQGGAGVTDTQYF.

On this clonotype itself: Since no conserved phenylalanine or tryptophan closes the CDR3, a read error is the likely cause. V and J are TRBV7-9 and TRBJ1-6; TRBD1 might be the D (6 bases). Per the germline V gene, CDR1 is SEHNR and CDR2 is FQNEAQ (reference sequence). V shed 0 bases and J shed 9 bases, with 9 bases lying between them. This CDR3 contains 14 residues. The CDR3 nucleotides read TGTGCCAGCAGCTTAGCGGGGGGCGGTTCACCCCTCCACCTT. Encoded protein: CASSLAGGGSPLHL.

This clonotype appeared a few times. The rearrangement joins TRBV5-6 to TRBJ2-3; a weak D match, TRBD2 (5 bases). Per germline, CDR1 SGHDT and CDR2 YYEEEE. V shed 1 base and J shed 0 bases, with 9 bases lying between them. The CDR3 has 15 amino acids. CDR3 loop: CASSLNLASTDTQYF. CDR3 bases: TGTGCCAGCAGCTTGAATTTAGCGAGCACAGATACGCAGTATTTT.

This clonotype was recorded many times. The chain carries TRBV12-3 or TRBV12-4 and TRBJ2-2; 7 bases fit TRBD2. The CDR3 loop spans 16 amino acids. With V trimmed by 6 bases and J by 1 base, 8 bases remained unmatched. The CDR3 region is CASSPFREVNTGELFF. CDR3 bases: TGTGCCAGCAGCCCCTTCCGGGAGGTGAACACCGGGGAGCTGTTTTTT.